Below, 25 T cell receptor beta chains from the same sample are listed, as sequenced in a study of OX40 agonist ivuxolimab in advanced cancers. Generated by immunoSEQ multiplex PCR, the TCRdb table keeps only in-frame clones and is missing some. The sample carries about 79,000 clones, approximately 85% recorded once. The sequencing here drew on CD4+ or CD8+ T cells sorted from blood, taken in a trial of the OX40 agonist ivuxolimab. The receptor source for this set is an adult with an advanced solid tumor such as melanoma, head and neck, liver or kidney cancer.

In this sample, this clone turned up once. DNA for the CDR3: TGTGCCTGGAGAGAGTACACCGGGGAGCTGTTTTTT. It specifies CAWREYTGELFF. The chain carries TRBV30 and TRBJ2-2; the D is unclear. Germline V gene sequence: CDR1 GTSNPN, CDR2 SVGIG (reference sequence). The ends were cut back, 3 bases at V and 3 bases at J, with 5 bases in the middle. The CDR3 consists of 12 residues.

The CDR3 nucleotides are TGTGCCAGCAGCCACAGCCTCCGGTCCGGGACCCAGTACTTC. Its translation: CASSHSLRSGTQYF. The rearrangement joins TRBV7-9 to TRBJ2-5; no clear D. Trimming removed 5 bases at V and 7 bases at J, with 17 bases between. CDR1 is SEHNR and CDR2 is FQNEAQ in the germline V gene (reference sequence). This CDR3 is built from 14 residues.

The V call is TRBV29-1, the J call TRBJ2-5, with D possibly called TRBD1 or TRBD2 (5 bases each). V was clipped by 4 bases and J by 5 bases, with 8 bases between them. Germline V lookup: CDR1 SQVTM, CDR2 ANQGSEA. This CDR3 region has 11 residues. As DNA, the CDR3 is TGCAGCGTTGCCGGGGCCGAGACCCAGTACTTC. It specifies CSVAGAETQYF.

This sequence joins TRBV7-8 and TRBJ2-7, with a possible D match to TRBD1 (6 bases). Germline assignment: CDR1 SGHVS and CDR2 FQNEAQ. Trimming took off 5 bases at V and 9 bases at J, with 17 bases between the two ends. This CDR3 is built from 13 residues. The DNA for the CDR3 is TGTGCCAGCAGCCGTACCAGGGGCCAAGGGCAGTACTTC. Amino acid sequence: CASSRTRGQGQYF.

This clone was picked up many times. The genes are TRBV28 and TRBJ2-7; 10 bases line up with TRBD2. The CDR3 runs 16 residues. Germline trimming cut 3 bases from V and 7 bases from J; bases unmatched to any gene: 12. Germline loops: CDR1 MDHEN, CDR2 SYDVKM. The CDR3 loop reads CASSLLSSGSFGEQYF. The CDR3 DNA follows: TGTGCCAGCAGTTTGCTCTCTAGCGGGAGTTTCGGAGAGCAGTACTTC. The full variable domain, rest sourced from reference TRBV28 and TRBJ2-7, is DVKVTQSSRYLVKRTGEKVFLECVQDMDHENMFWYRQDPGLGLRLIYFSYDVKMKEKGDIPEGYSVSREKKERFSLILESASTNQTSMYLCASSLLSSGSFGEQYFGPGTRLTVT.

This chain links TRBV10-3 with TRBJ2-1; TRBD2 matches 8 bases. The CDR3 spans 16 residues. Germline assignment: CDR1 ENHRY and CDR2 SYGVKD. The trim removed 7 bases at V and 2 bases at J, leaving 10 bases unmatched. The CDR3: CAIIFQRERPYNEQFF. The CDR3 DNA follows: TGTGCCATCATATTTCAGCGGGAGAGACCCTACAATGAGCAGTTCTTC.

CDR3 amino acids: CASSPGTGSSGANVLTF. As DNA, the CDR3 is TGCGCCAGCAGCCCCGGGACAGGGAGCTCTGGGGCCAACGTCCTGACTTTC. The chain combines TRBV4-3 with TRBJ2-6; 9 bases line up with TRBD1. The V and J ends lost 4 bases and 0 bases, in that order; junction bases with no gene match: 4. There are 17 residues in the CDR3. From germline, CDR1 is LGHNA and CDR2 YSLEER.

This chain joins TRBV19 and TRBJ2-3, with D tentatively TRBD1 (6 bases). CDR1 is LNHDA, CDR2 SQIVND, per germline (reference sequence). With 6 bases removed from V and 2 bases from J, the gap between germline ends came to 15 bases. The CDR3 contains 15 residues. CDR3 sequence reads: CASSFGQPSTDTQYF. CDR3 nucleotides: TGTGCCAGTAGCTTCGGACAGCCCTCCACAGATACGCAGTATTTT.

The chain combines TRBV11-2 with TRBJ2-5; D uncertain. Gene TRBJ2-7 matches the end of the DNA better, so the J call may be wrong. CDR3 size: 14 residues. The germline gives CDR1 SGHAT, CDR2 FQNNGV. CDR3 in DNA: TGTGCCAGCAGCTCAGATCCTGGTTCCTACGAGCAGTACTTC. It translates to CASSSDPGSYEQYF.

CDR3 sequence (DNA): TGCGCCAGCTCTCCGGCCCGTGTTACTAATGAAAAACTGTTTTTT. Protein product: CASSPARVTNEKLFF. The chain couples TRBV5-1 to TRBJ1-4; D gene unclear. This CDR3 spans 15 amino acids. CDR1 and CDR2 (germline): SGHRS, YFSETQ. The V gene lost 7 bases and the J gene lost 2 bases, with 15 bases spanning the gap.

This chain connects TRBV6-5 to TRBJ2-2, with unresolved D. CDR1 is MNHEY, CDR2 SVGAGI, per germline. V dropped 7 bases and J dropped 6 bases, with 9 bases sitting between them. The length of the CDR3 is 12 residues. DNA for the CDR3: TGTGCCAGCACGTCTGACGCCGGGGAGCTGTTTTTT. This encodes CASTSDAGELFF.

J is TRBJ2-7 and V is TRBV27; 7 positions agree with TRBD1. In germline, CDR1 is MNHEY, CDR2 SMNVEV (reference sequence). V lost 8 bases and J lost 3; bases outside the gene matches: 13. CDR3 length: 15 residues. CDR3 nucleotide sequence: TGTGCCAGCCGACTCTTCTCGGGACAGTTCTACGAGCAGTACTTC. Its protein product is CASRLFSGQFYEQYF.

The chain is built from TRBV7-9 and TRBJ1-4; 9 nucleotides align to TRBD1. J was trimmed by 3 bases and V by 5 bases; bases with no gene match: 10. The CDR3 runs to 17 residues. The V gene's germline CDR1 is SEHNR and CDR2 FQNEAQ (reference sequence). CDR3 loop: CASSQSGTGSANEKLFF. CDR3 in DNA: TGTGCCAGCAGCCAATCCGGGACAGGGTCGGCTAATGAAAAACTGTTTTTT.

The chain recombines TRBV4-3 with TRBJ1-2; TRBD1 might be the D (5 bases). There are 15 residues in the CDR3. The V end was cut by 3 bases, the J end by 2 bases, with 13 bases between. Germline CDR1 reads LGHNA; CDR2 reads YSLEER. In nucleotides, the CDR3 is TGCGCCAGCAGCCAGTCCCCGGGACTGAACTATGGCTACACCTTC. Its translation: CASSQSPGLNYGYTF.

J is TRBJ2-3 and V is TRBV13; perhaps D is TRBD1 or TRBD2 (5 bases each). This CDR3 region has 14 residues. The germline V gene has CDR1 PRHDT and CDR2 FYEKMQ (reference sequence). V was cut by 6 bases and J by 2 bases, with 12 bases left in between. Written as DNA, the CDR3 is TGTGCCAGCAGGACAGCGAGGGACACAGATACGCAGTATTTT. Translating it yields CASRTARDTDTQYF.

This clone showed up just once. This chain joins TRBV7-3 and TRBJ2-3, with 13 bases fitting TRBD2. Germline CDR1 SGHTA, CDR2 FQGTGA. This CDR3 has 14 residues. V dropped 4 bases and J dropped 10; count of bases not matched to a gene: 5. CDR3 in DNA: TGTGCCAGCAGCTCCGGACTAGCGGGAGAGGCGCAGTATTTT. Its protein product is CASSSGLAGEAQYF.

V usage is TRBV5-6 and J usage is TRBJ1-1; D uncertain. V dropped 2 bases and J dropped 5 bases, with 10 bases sitting between them. The CDR3 covers 13 residues. Germline V gene sequence: CDR1 SGHDT, CDR2 YYEEEE. The CDR3, as DNA: TGTGCCAGCAGCTTAAACTTAGGTACTGAAGCTTTCTTT. Translated, it gives CASSLNLGTEAFF.

This clone has just a few counts. At the DNA level, this CDR3 is encoded by other sequences in the same sample as well. Here the CDR3 reads CASSVNQDWETQYF. The CDR3 DNA is TGTGCCAGCAGCGTAAACCAGGACTGGGAGACCCAGTACTTC. V gene TRBV9 combines with J gene TRBJ2-5, with D maybe TRBD2 (5 bases). This CDR3 is built from 14 residues. Germline assignment: CDR1 SGDLS and CDR2 YYNGEE. Trimming left V 1 base short and J 5 bases short, with 12 bases between.

The chain combines TRBV28 with TRBJ2-6; D is unclear. Germline assignment: CDR1 MDHEN and CDR2 SYDVKM. With 2 bases removed from V and 2 bases from J, the gap between germline ends came to 7 bases. This CDR3 is 15 amino acids long. This CDR3 reads CASSLDGAGANVLTF. DNA of the CDR3: TGTGCCAGCAGTTTAGATGGGGCTGGGGCCAACGTCCTGACTTTC.

CDR3 coding DNA: TGTGCCAGCAGTTTCCGCGTTGCCGGGGAGCTGTTTTTT. It is translated as CASSFRVAGELFF. The gene calls are TRBV28 and TRBJ2-2, with D uncertain. This CDR3 is 13 amino acids long. V gave up 3 bases and J gave up 6 bases, with 8 bases separating them. The germline CDR1 and CDR2 sequences are MDHEN and SYDVKM.

V usage is TRBV21-1 and J usage is TRBJ2-4; the D call TRBD2 from the table was never checked on the DNA. TRBV21-1 is assigned pseudogene status. This CDR3 comprises 16 residues. The CDR3 region is CASSLEGLRTKNIQYF. CDR3 bases: TGTGCCAGCAGCTTGGAGGGTCTGAGGACGAAAAACATTCAGTACTTC.

The chain recombines TRBV30 with TRBJ2-1; 8 nucleotides match TRBD2. The CDR3 spans 15 residues. Germline V CDR1 and CDR2: GTSNPN, SVGIG (reference sequence). J lost 9 bases, V lost 3 bases, and 13 bases had no gene match. The CDR3 nucleotides read TGTGCCTGGAGGTCCCGGGGGGGGGATACTGGTGAGCAGTTCTTC. Translation gives CAWRSRGGDTGEQFF.

The chain couples TRBV20-1 to TRBJ1-1; D is unresolved. This CDR3 comprises 11 residues. Germline CDR1 is DFQATT and CDR2 is SNEGSKA (reference sequence). V was clipped by 4 bases and J by 6 bases, with 9 bases between them. The CDR3 bases are TGCAGTGCTAAGGAGGTTGCTGAAGCTTTCTTT. Its translation is CSAKEVAEAFF.

The chain uses TRBV5-6 and TRBJ2-2; TRBD2 matches at 8 bases. The CDR3 has 16 residues. Germline V gives CDR1 SGHDT, CDR2 YYEEEE. J lost 6 bases, V lost 0 bases, and 7 bases had no gene match. CDR3 nucleotide sequence: TGTGCCAGCAGCTTGGTCGGGAGGGCCCGCCCCGGGGAGCTGTTTTTT. Protein: CASSLVGRARPGELFF.

This chain connects TRBV30 to TRBJ2-3; D gene unclear. CDR1 is GTSNPN, CDR2 SVGIG, per germline (reference sequence). The V and J ends lost 3 bases and 3 bases respectively, with 16 bases between them. The CDR3 has 15 amino acids. The CDR3 spells CAWRSAFLGTDTQYF. CDR3 bases: TGTGCCTGGAGGTCCGCCTTCCTAGGGACAGATACGCAGTATTTT. The entire variable domain, with the rest obtained from reference TRBV30 and TRBJ2-3, is as follows: SQTIHQWPATLVQPVGSPLSLECTVEGTSNPNLYWYRQAAGRGLQLLFYSVGIGQISSEVPQNLSASRPQDRQFILSSKKLLLSDSGFYLCAWRSAFLGTDTQYFGPGTRLTVL.